One sample yielded the 23 T cell receptor beta chains listed below, sequenced in a study of neoadjuvant anti-PD-1 for oral cavity cancer. Method: immunoSEQ multiplex PCR; TCRdb's copy keeps in-frame clones and lacks some. This sample has some 33,000 clones; around 87% occur once, and the top ten carry roughly 4%. Sequenced here: PBMCs, sampled before nivolumab (anti-PD-1) treatment. The receptors were sampled from a person between 40 and 79 years old with oral cavity squamous cell carcinoma.

This clone was detected only a few times. The junction does not match germline at one end; this may be a read error. This rearrangement joins TRBV19 to TRBJ1-1; D may be TRBD1 (6 bases). Germline V CDR1 and CDR2: LNHDA, SQIVND (reference sequence). The CDR3 runs to 10 residues. CDR3 bases: TGCGAGGGGGAAAACACTGAAGCTTTCTTT. Translation: CEGENTEAFF.

The chain joins TRBV28 to TRBJ1-2; 11 bases agree with TRBD1. Germline CDR1 and CDR2: MDHEN and SYDVKM. The CDR3 length is 14 residues. J lost 4 bases, V lost 2 bases, and 0 bases had no gene match. CDR3 in DNA: TGTGCCAGCAGTTTAGGGACAGGGGGCTATGGCTACACCTTC. The encoded protein is CASSLGTGGYGYTF.

The chain has TRBV9 and TRBJ1-3, with a tentative D call TRBD1 (6 bases). Trimming took off 3 bases at V and 2 bases at J, with 12 bases between the two ends. Germline V gene sequence: CDR1 SGDLS, CDR2 YYNGEE. This CDR3 contains 15 residues. The CDR3 loop is CASSGRQGPGNTIYF. The CDR3 DNA reads as TGTGCCAGCAGCGGAAGGCAGGGGCCTGGAAACACCATATATTTT.

This clone is medium-sized (0.01 to 0.1%) within its sample. The chain is built from TRBV15 and TRBJ2-3, with 8 bases identical to TRBD2. Trimming cost V 0 bases and J 4 bases; bases outside gene matches: 3. The CDR3 length is 15 residues. CDR1 LNHNV and CDR2 YYDKDF come from the germline V gene (reference sequence). This CDR3 reads CATSRDAGGADTQYF. In nucleotides, the CDR3 is TGTGCCACCAGCAGAGATGCGGGGGGCGCAGATACGCAGTATTTT.

CDR3 loop: CASNRDSPYNEQFF. CDR3 nucleotide sequence: TGTGCCAGCAACCGGGACAGCCCCTACAATGAGCAGTTCTTC. The chain is built from TRBV7-2 and TRBJ2-1; TRBD1 agrees at 7 bases. Per germline, CDR1 SGHTA and CDR2 FQGNSA. Trimming took 7 bases from V and 2 from J; bases not matched to a gene: 5. The CDR3 length is 14 residues.

This clone has just a few counts. The genes are TRBV25-1 and TRBJ1-6; D gene unclear. Germline V lookup: CDR1 MGHDK, CDR2 SYGVNS. CDR3 length equals 14 residues. V was trimmed by 5 bases and J by 7 bases, leaving 12 bases between them. CDR3 nucleotide sequence: TGTGCCAGCAGTTTGGGGTACCCCAATTCACCCCTCCACTTT. Translated, it gives CASSLGYPNSPLHF.

This clone was seen a few times. The rearrangement links TRBV19 to TRBJ1-5; 7 positions agree with TRBD1. The V gene's germline CDR1 is LNHDA and CDR2 SQIVND (reference sequence). CDR3 length: 15 residues. The V gene end was trimmed by 4 bases and the J gene end by 7 bases; junction bases not matched to a gene: 10. CDR3 nucleotides: TGTGCCAGTAGTACTGGGGACAGAGTGCGGCAGCCCCAGCATTTT. Translating it yields CASSTGDRVRQPQHF.

This clone was counted only a few times. This sequence joins TRBV11-3 and TRBJ2-7; the D is unclear. The CDR3 covers 13 residues. V shed 3 bases and J shed 5 bases, with 11 bases lying between them. Germline assignment: CDR1 SGHNT and CDR2 YENEEA. CDR3 residues: CASSFGEGHEQYF. Here the CDR3 DNA reads TGTGCCAGCAGCTTCGGCGAAGGGCACGAGCAGTACTTC. The complete variable domain, with remaining parts taken from reference TRBV11-3 and TRBJ2-7, reads EAGVVQSPRYKIIEKKQPVAFWCNPISGHNTLYWYLQNLGQGPELLIRYENEEAVDDSQLPKDRFSAERLKGVDSTLKIQPAELGDSAVYLCASSFGEGHEQYFGPGTRLTVT.

The chain links TRBV6-1 to TRBJ2-3; TRBD2 might be the D (5 bases). The V end was cut by 3 bases, the J end by 0 bases, with 22 bases between. The CDR3 totals 19 residues. The V gene's germline CDR1 is MNHNS and CDR2 SASEGT. The chain's CDR3 is CASSDYQTRLQTSTDTQYF. CDR3 nucleotides: TGTGCCAGCAGTGATTATCAGACAAGACTACAAACTAGCACAGATACGCAGTATTTT.

This clone is labeled medium-sized. The V gene is TRBV21-1, the J gene TRBJ2-7. TRBV21-1 counts as a pseudogene. There are 19 residues in the CDR3. The CDR3 coding sequence is TGTGCCAGCAGCAAAGAAAGGCCAGGGTGGATATCGAAAGAGGGCGAGCAGTACTTC. Its protein product is CASSKERPGWISKEGEQYF.

This chain connects TRBV6-5 to TRBJ2-7; D is perhaps TRBD1 (7 bases). The CDR3 covers 12 residues. V gave up 5 bases and J gave up 6 bases, with 11 bases separating them. In germline, CDR1 is MNHEY, CDR2 SVGAGI. The CDR3 here is CASSRGDSEQYF. The CDR3 DNA reads as TGTGCCAGCAGTCGCGGGGACAGCGAGCAGTACTTC.

The rearrangement joins TRBV27 to TRBJ1-2; weak D call: TRBD1 (5 bases). Between the trimmed V and J ends, which lost 3 bases and 8 bases, there was a span of 16 bases. Germline CDR1 MNHEY, CDR2 SMNVEV (reference sequence). CDR3 length: 14 amino acids. The CDR3 loop is CASSFKGSPGGYTF. CDR3 nucleotide sequence: TGTGCCAGCAGTTTCAAGGGGAGTCCGGGGGGCTACACCTTC.

The rearrangement links TRBV10-3 to TRBJ2-7, with D uncertain. V was pared by 3 bases and J by 4 bases, with 10 bases between. This CDR3 spans 13 amino acids. The germline gives CDR1 ENHRY, CDR2 SYGVKD. In DNA, the CDR3 is TGTGCCATCAGTGACCCCGGGCCTTACGAGCAGTACTTC. Translating it yields CAISDPGPYEQYF.

This clone is a singleton in its sample. The V gene is TRBV6-5, the J gene TRBJ1-1; TRBD1 is a possible D gene (5 bases). Germline V gives CDR1 MNHEY, CDR2 SVGAGI. Trimming cost V 2 bases and J 0 bases, with 10 bases left between them. The CDR3 runs to 15 residues. This CDR3 is CASSYGQGVNTEAFF. The DNA of the CDR3 is TGTGCCAGCAGTTACGGGCAGGGTGTGAACACTGAAGCTTTCTTT.

The gene calls are TRBV27 and TRBJ2-5, with D possibly matching TRBD1 (6 bases). Per germline, CDR1 MNHEY and CDR2 SMNVEV (reference sequence). CDR3 length: 13 residues. Trimming removed 8 bases from V and 5 bases from J, with 15 bases in between. This CDR3 reads CASGIRGRETQYF. CDR3 in DNA: TGTGCCAGCGGGATCAGGGGTCGGGAGACCCAGTACTTC.

This rearrangement joins TRBV28 to TRBJ1-5; 9 nucleotides align to TRBD1. Germline-derived CDR1 and CDR2 are MDHEN and SYDVKM. Trimming cost V 5 bases and J 1 base; bases outside gene matches: 9. This CDR3 has 17 residues. Written as DNA, the CDR3 is TGTGCCAGCAGTCGACGGGCGGGGACAGGGAGCAATCAGCCCCAGCATTTT. This codes for CASSRRAGTGSNQPQHF.

This sequence joins TRBV7-9 and TRBJ2-2; D perhaps matches TRBD2 (5 bases). CDR1 is SEHNR, CDR2 FQNEAQ, per germline (reference sequence). The CDR3 covers 17 residues. V shed 5 bases and J shed 4 bases, with 20 bases lying between them. This CDR3 reads CASSPPGGIDLTGELFF. CDR3 nucleotides: TGTGCCAGCAGCCCCCCTGGAGGCATTGATCTCACCGGGGAGCTGTTTTTT.

This chain joins TRBV7-8 and TRBJ2-7; 7 bases are a match to TRBD1. The length of the CDR3 is 13 residues. In germline, CDR1 is SGHVS, CDR2 FQNEAQ. V was clipped by 6 bases and J by 3 bases; unmatched bases: 5. The CDR3 DNA sequence: TGTGCCAGCAGTTGGGACAGCCTCTACGAGCAGTACTTC. It codes for CASSWDSLYEQYF.

The chain recombines TRBV7-2 with TRBJ2-7; 11 bases are shared with TRBD2. The length of the CDR3 is 15 residues. CDR1 SGHTA and CDR2 FQGNSA come from the germline V gene. With 3 bases clipped from V and 7 bases from J, the junction kept 8 bases outside the gene matches. The chain's CDR3 is CASSFLAGGLGEQYF. The CDR3 DNA follows: TGTGCCAGCAGCTTCTTAGCGGGGGGGCTAGGTGAGCAGTACTTC.

The chain links TRBV6-5 to TRBJ1-4, with 7 positions matching TRBD1. This CDR3 has 15 amino acids. CDR1 is MNHEY and CDR2 is SVGAGI in the germline V gene. V lost 2 bases, J lost 0 bases, and 0 bases stayed unmatched. For the CDR3, the DNA is TGTGCCAGCAGTTACGGACAGGCAACTAATGAAAAACTGTTTTTT. Protein sequence: CASSYGQATNEKLFF.

The CDR3 coding sequence is TGCGCCAGCAGCCAAGATAGGGGGGGGCGTAGCTATGGCTACACCTTC. Residues: CASSQDRGGRSYGYTF. This sequence joins TRBV4-3 and TRBJ1-2, with D tentatively TRBD1 (6 bases). Germline V gene data show CDR1 as LGHNA and CDR2 as YSLEER. V lost 0 bases and J lost 4, with 15 bases in between. The CDR3 spans 16 residues.

This clone qualifies as medium-sized. The genes are TRBV29-1 and TRBJ2-2; 7 bases are shared with TRBD1. Germline lookup yields CDR1 SQVTM and CDR2 ANQGSEA. V lost 0 bases and J lost 6; bases outside the gene matches: 10. The CDR3 has 16 residues. The CDR3 region is CSVEDQETGLSGELFF. The CDR3 nucleotides read TGCAGCGTTGAAGACCAGGAGACAGGGCTATCCGGGGAGCTGTTTTTT.

The gene calls are TRBV7-9 and TRBJ1-6; TRBD1 might be the D (5 bases). In germline, CDR1 is SEHNR, CDR2 FQNEAQ (reference sequence). With 5 bases removed from V and 0 bases from J, the gap between germline ends came to 5 bases. The CDR3 length is 14 residues. In nucleotides, the CDR3 is TGTGCCAGCAGCGGGGGCTCCTATAATTCACCCCTCCACTTT. This sequence encodes CASSGGSYNSPLHF.